This entry lists 12 T cell receptor beta chains sequenced from one sample in a study of shared clonotypes between healthy human individuals (dated by TCRdb to the early 2020s). Libraries were built with the immunoSEQ multiplex PCR assay. Imported from immuneACCESS, the table was reduced by TCRdb to in-frame sequences with V and J called. These copies leave out some clones; in studies compared against another copy, an unresolved V gene accounts for under half, and the cause of the remainder is not known. The sample has roughly 2.5 million clones on record, approximately 94% of them singletons. Of the sample, roughly 0.15% is held by the ten largest clones. The specimen sequenced was naive CD4+ T cells sorted from blood. Read against the paper, the sample's cell subset or site label means: CD45RA+ positively selected. These receptors all come from a man between 18 and 35 years old in good health.

This chain joins TRBV7-9 and TRBJ1-2; maybe TRBD1 (6 bases). CDR3 size: 15 residues. With 4 bases removed from V and 6 bases from J, the gap between germline ends came to 18 bases. Germline CDR1 is SEHNR and CDR2 is FQNEAQ (reference sequence). The CDR3 DNA is TGTGCCAGCAGCTCCAACCTACAGGGAATACATGGCTACACCTTC. The encoded protein is CASSSNLQGIHGYTF.

The chain uses TRBV5-1 and TRBJ2-1; 9 nucleotides line up with TRBD2. Germline CDR1 and CDR2: SGHRS and YFSETQ. CDR3 length: 16 amino acids. V was clipped by 1 base and J by 9 bases; unmatched bases: 11. The CDR3 is CASSLLASGIRGEQFF. For the CDR3, the DNA is TGCGCCAGCAGCTTGCTGGCTAGCGGGATTCGTGGTGAGCAGTTCTTC.

This chain connects TRBV7-9 to TRBJ2-7; D is perhaps TRBD2 (6 bases). CDR3 size: 15 residues. The V and J ends lost 5 bases and 9 bases respectively, with 23 bases between them. Germline CDR1 SEHNR, CDR2 FQNEAQ (reference sequence). The CDR3: CASSPPGLEGGGQYF. The DNA for the CDR3 is TGTGCCAGCAGCCCTCCGGGTCTGGAGGGAGGAGGGCAGTACTTC.

The chain recombines TRBV2 with TRBJ2-3, with TRBD2 matching over 7 bases. V was clipped by 4 bases and J by 5 bases; unmatched bases: 12. The CDR3 length is 16 residues. Germline loops: CDR1 SNHLY, CDR2 FYNNEI. The CDR3 DNA sequence: TGTGCCAGCAGTGCATCGGCGGGAGTGGTAGAAGATACGCAGTATTTT. This gives the protein CASSASAGVVEDTQYF.

This sequence joins TRBV10-3 and TRBJ2-7, with 12 positions matching TRBD1. The CDR3 totals 14 residues. Losses at the gene ends were 6 bases for V and 6 bases for J; bases not matched to a gene: 6. From germline, CDR1 is ENHRY and CDR2 SYGVKD. The chain's CDR3 is CAIRQGQGATEQYF. Written as DNA, the CDR3 is TGTGCCATCAGACAGGGACAGGGGGCTACCGAGCAGTACTTC.

This chain uses TRBV28 with TRBJ1-1; no definite D call. Germline CDR1 and CDR2: MDHEN and SYDVKM. Trimming stripped 6 bases from V and 5 bases from J, with 19 bases between. The CDR3 is made up of 15 amino acids. CDR3 nucleotide sequence: TGTGCCAGCAGCGTACGGCGGCCCCTGGGGACTGAAGCTTTCTTT. Translated: CASSVRRPLGTEAFF.

The chain uses TRBV18 and TRBJ2-1, with TRBD2 matching 14 bases. V lost 2 bases to trimming and J lost 9 bases; unmatched junction nucleotides: 18. From germline, CDR1 is KGHSH and CDR2 LQKENI. The CDR3 has 20 amino acids. DNA of the CDR3: TGTGCCAGCTCACCAACTATTGCAGCCGGGACTAGCGGGAGTTCTGGTGAGCAGTTCTTC. Its protein product is CASSPTIAAGTSGSSGEQFF.

The chain couples TRBV7-3 to TRBJ1-1; D remains unclear. The CDR3 consists of 13 residues. Trimming pared 6 bases from V and 0 bases from J, leaving 8 bases between. Germline CDR1 SGHTA, CDR2 FQGTGA. The CDR3 sequence is CASSTDLNTEAFF. The CDR3 nucleotides read TGTGCCAGCAGTACAGACTTGAACACTGAAGCTTTCTTT.

This clone appeared a few times. The V and J genes are TRBV6-5 and TRBJ1-5; D call uncertain. This CDR3 contains 14 residues. V shed 5 bases and J shed 6 bases, with 14 bases lying between them. The germline V gene has CDR1 MNHEY and CDR2 SVGAGI. CDR3 DNA sequence: TGTGCCAGCAGTCGCGGTGGAAAAGGTCAGCCCCAGCATTTT. Translated: CASSRGGKGQPQHF.

The V and J genes are TRBV2 and TRBJ2-7; D remains ambiguous. The CDR3 extends over 14 amino acids. Germline V gene lookup returns CDR1 SNHLY and CDR2 FYNNEI. Trimming cost V 6 bases and J 7 bases, with 19 bases left between them. The CDR3 nucleotides are TGTGCCAGCAGAGTGGGTGCAGAATGGTCAGAGCAGTACTTC. As protein: CASRVGAEWSEQYF.

V is TRBV4-1 and J is TRBJ2-1; D possibly matches TRBD1 or TRBD2 (5 bases each). CDR1 MGHRA and CDR2 YSYEKL come from the germline V gene. The CDR3 extends over 16 amino acids. V gave up 4 bases and J gave up 10 bases, with 23 bases separating them. The CDR3 region has the DNA TGCGCCAGCAGCCCCCCCACAAGGGGAGATAATATGGAGCAGTTCTTC. Its translation: CASSPPTRGDNMEQFF.

The rearrangement links TRBV27 to TRBJ2-1, with D unclear. The CDR3 totals 12 residues. Trimming stripped 7 bases from V and 5 bases from J, with 9 bases between. CDR1 and CDR2 from the germline V gene are MNHEY and SMNVEV (reference sequence). The CDR3 region has the DNA TGTGCCAGCAATAACGCCGACAATGAGCAGTTCTTC. Residues: CASNNADNEQFF.